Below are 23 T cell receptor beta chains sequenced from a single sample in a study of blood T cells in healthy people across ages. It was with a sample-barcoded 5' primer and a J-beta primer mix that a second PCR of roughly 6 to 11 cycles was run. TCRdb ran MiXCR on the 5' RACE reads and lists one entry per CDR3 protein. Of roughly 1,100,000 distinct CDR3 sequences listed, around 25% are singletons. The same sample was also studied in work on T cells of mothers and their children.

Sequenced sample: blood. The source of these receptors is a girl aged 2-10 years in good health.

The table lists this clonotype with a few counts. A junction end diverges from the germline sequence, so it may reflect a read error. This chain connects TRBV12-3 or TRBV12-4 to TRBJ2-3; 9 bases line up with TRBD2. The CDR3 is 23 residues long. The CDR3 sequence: CASSLIGRGGLLPLRTSTDTRYF. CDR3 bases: TGTGCCAGCAGTTTGATAGGGCGGGGGGGCCTTCTCCCCCTACGAACTAGCACAGATACGCGGTATTTT.

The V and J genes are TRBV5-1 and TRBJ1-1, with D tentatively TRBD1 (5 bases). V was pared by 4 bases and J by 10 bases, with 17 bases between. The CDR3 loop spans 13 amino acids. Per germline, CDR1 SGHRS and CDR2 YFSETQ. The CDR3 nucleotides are TGCGCCAGCAGCGCCACAGGTCCCGGTGGAGCTTTCTTT. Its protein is CASSATGPGGAFF.

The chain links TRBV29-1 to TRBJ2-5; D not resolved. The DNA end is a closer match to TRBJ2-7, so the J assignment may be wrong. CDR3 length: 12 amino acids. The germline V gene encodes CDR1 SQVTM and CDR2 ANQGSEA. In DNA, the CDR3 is TGCAGCGTTGGTCACGGCCCCTACGAGCAGTACTTC. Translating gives CSVGHGPYEQYF.

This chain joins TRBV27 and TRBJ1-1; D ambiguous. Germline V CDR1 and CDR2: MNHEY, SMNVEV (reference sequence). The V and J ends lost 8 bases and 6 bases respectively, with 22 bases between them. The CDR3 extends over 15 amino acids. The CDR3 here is CASQMIGGGYPEAFF. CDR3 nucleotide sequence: TGTGCCAGCCAAATGATCGGCGGTGGTTACCCTGAAGCTTTCTTT.

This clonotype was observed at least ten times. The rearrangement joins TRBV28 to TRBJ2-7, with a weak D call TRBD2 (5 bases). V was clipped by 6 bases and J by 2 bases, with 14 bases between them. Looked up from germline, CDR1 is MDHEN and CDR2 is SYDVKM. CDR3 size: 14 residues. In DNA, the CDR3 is TGTGCCAGCAGCCTATTGGACGGGACCTACGAGCAGTACTTC. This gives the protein CASSLLDGTYEQYF.

The CDR3 coding sequence is TGTGCCAGCAGCGTTCCCAGGGTGGGAGGGAGGAATGAGCAGTTCTTC. This sequence encodes CASSVPRVGGRNEQFF. The chain recombines TRBV9 with TRBJ2-5; 7 bases are a match to TRBD2. The J call may be incorrect, as the DNA end agrees better with TRBJ2-1. Germline-derived CDR1 and CDR2 are SGDLS and YYNGEE. This CDR3 comprises 16 residues.

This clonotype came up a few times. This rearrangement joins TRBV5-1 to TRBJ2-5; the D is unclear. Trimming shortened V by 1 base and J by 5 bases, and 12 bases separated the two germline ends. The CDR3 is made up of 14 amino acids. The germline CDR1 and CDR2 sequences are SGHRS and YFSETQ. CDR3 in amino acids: CASSLTPRGETQYF. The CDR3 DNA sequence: TGCGCCAGCAGCTTGACCCCCCGTGGGGAGACCCAGTACTTC.

In DNA, the CDR3 is TGTGCCAGCAGTCAGGCTGGTCCAGATACGCAGTATTTT. Amino acid sequence: CASSQAGPDTQYF. The V and J genes are TRBV12-3 or TRBV12-4 and TRBJ2-3; D is ambiguous. Trimming took off 5 bases at V and 4 bases at J, with 10 bases between the two ends. The CDR3 consists of 13 residues.

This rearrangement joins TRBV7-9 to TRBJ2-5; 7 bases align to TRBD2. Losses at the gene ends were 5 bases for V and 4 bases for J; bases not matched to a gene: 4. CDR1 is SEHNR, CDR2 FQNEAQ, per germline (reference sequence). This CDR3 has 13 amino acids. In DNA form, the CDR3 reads TGTGCCAGCAGCCAAGCGGGAACAGAGACCCAGTACTTC. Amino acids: CASSQAGTETQYF.

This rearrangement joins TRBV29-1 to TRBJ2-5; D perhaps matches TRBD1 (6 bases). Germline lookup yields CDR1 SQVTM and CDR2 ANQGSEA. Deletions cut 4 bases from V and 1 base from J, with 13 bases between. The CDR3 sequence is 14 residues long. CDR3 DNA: TGCAGCGTTGGGATAGGACAGATCCAAGAGACCCAGTACTTC. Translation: CSVGIGQIQETQYF.

The CDR3 loop reads CSVDLLDTQYF. The CDR3 bases are TGCAGCGTTGATCTATTAGATACGCAGTATTTT. The chain has TRBV29-1 and TRBJ2-3; D call uncertain. V lost 3 bases, J lost 5 bases, and 6 bases lay in between. The germline V gene encodes CDR1 SQVTM and CDR2 ANQGSEA. This CDR3 spans 11 amino acids.

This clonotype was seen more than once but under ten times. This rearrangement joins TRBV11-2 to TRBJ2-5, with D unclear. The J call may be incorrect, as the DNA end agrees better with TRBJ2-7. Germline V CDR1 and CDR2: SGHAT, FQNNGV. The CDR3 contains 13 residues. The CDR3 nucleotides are TGTGCCAGCAGCTTTTTTACTAAATACGAGCAGTACTTC. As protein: CASSFFTKYEQYF.

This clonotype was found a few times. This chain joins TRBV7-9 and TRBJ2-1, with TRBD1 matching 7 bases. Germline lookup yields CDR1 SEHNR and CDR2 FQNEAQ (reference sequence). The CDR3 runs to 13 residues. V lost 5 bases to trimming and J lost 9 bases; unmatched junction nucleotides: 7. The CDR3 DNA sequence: TGTGCCAGCAGCAGGACAGGCGCCGTTGAGCAGTTCTTC. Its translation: CASSRTGAVEQFF.

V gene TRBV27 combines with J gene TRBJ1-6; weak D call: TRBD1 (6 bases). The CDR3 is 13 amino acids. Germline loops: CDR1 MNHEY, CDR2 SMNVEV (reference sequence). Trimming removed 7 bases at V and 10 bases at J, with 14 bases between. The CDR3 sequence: CASTQGGGSPLHF. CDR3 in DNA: TGTGCCAGCACACAGGGTGGGGGCTCACCCCTCCACTTT.

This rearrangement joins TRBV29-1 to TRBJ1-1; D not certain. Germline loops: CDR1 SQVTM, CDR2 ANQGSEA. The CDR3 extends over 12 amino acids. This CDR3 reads CRCGGVDTEAFF. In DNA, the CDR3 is TGCAGGTGCGGAGGAGTGGACACTGAAGCTTTCTTT.

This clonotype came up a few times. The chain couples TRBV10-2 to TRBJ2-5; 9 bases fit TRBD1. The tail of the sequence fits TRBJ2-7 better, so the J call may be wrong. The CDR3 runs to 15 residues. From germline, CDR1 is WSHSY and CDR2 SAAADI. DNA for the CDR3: TGCGCCAGCAGTGCGTCCGGGACAGGGCTTTACGAGCAGTACTTC. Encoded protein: CASSASGTGLYEQYF.

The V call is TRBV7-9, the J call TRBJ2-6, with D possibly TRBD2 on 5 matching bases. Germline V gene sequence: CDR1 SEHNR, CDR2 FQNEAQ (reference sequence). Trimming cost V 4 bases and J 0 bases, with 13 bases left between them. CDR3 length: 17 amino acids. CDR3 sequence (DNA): TGTGCCAGCAGCTCAAACCAAGGGAGCTCTGGGGCCAACGTCCTGACTTTC. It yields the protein CASSSNQGSSGANVLTF.

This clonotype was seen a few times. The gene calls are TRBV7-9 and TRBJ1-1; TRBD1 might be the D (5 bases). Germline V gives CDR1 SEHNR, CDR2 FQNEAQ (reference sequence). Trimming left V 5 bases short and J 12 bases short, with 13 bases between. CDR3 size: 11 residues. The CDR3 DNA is TGTGCCAGCAGCGAAGGGACTCCAACTTTCTTT. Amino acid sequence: CASSEGTPTFF.

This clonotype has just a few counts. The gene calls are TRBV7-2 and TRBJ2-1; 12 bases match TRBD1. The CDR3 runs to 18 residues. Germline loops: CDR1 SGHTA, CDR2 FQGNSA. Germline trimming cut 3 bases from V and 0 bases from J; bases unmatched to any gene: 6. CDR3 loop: CASSFRDRGPSSYNEQFF. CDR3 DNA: TGTGCCAGCAGCTTTAGGGACAGGGGGCCAAGCTCCTACAATGAGCAGTTCTTC.

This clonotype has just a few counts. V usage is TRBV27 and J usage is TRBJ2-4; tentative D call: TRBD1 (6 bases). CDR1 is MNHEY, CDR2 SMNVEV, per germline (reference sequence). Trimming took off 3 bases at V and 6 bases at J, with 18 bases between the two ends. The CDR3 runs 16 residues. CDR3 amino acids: CASSFGTSDTRNIQYF. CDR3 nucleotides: TGTGCCAGCAGTTTTGGGACAAGTGATACCAGAAACATTCAGTACTTC.

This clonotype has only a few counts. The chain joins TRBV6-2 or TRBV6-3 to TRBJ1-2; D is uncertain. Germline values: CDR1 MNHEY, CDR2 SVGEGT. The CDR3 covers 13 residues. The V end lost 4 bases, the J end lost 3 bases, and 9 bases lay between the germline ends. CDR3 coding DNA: TGTGCCAGCAGTTCCTACGGATACTATGGCTACACCTTC. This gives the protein CASSSYGYYGYTF.

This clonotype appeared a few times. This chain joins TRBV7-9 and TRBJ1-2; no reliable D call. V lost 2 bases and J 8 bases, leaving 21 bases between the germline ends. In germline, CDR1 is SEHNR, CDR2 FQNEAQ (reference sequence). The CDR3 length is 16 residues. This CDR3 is CASSLWGSRATSGYTF. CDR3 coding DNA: TGTGCCAGCAGCTTATGGGGTTCGAGGGCAACCTCCGGCTACACCTTC.

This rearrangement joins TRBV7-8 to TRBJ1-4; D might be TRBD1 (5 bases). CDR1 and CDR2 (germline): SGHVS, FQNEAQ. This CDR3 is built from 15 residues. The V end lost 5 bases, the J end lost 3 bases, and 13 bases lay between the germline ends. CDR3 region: CASSRTGPPNEKLFF. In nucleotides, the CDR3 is TGTGCCAGCAGCCGGACGGGACCGCCTAATGAAAAACTGTTTTTT.